This T cell receptor (beta chain) was obtained from a study of shared clonotypes between healthy human individuals (dated by TCRdb to 2018 to 2021). In terms of the full investigation: A couple of women and a few men aged 18 to 49 years were included in the cohort. For each donor, three plates each were used for CD4 naive and CD4 memory, two plates were used for CD8 naive, and one plate was used for CD8 memory. To increase sequencing depth and limit assay-specific biases, TCR repertoire library preparation and sequencing were carried out by different laboratories using diverse techniques. Leukapheresis yielded between about 0.9 and 9 billion PBMCs per donor. To estimate repertoire size and how much clonotypes are shared between individuals, the study performed deep sequencing of blood TCR repertoires from roughly five healthy adults. On the study overall, not on this receptor specifically: The genetic and exposure-history diversity represented was limited by the small number of donors. Incomplete sequencing was indicated by rarefaction of sorted-subset datasets, despite the large sequencing depth. Only blood was sampled, and tissue TCR repertoires likely differ from those in blood. Compared with non-shared clonotypes, clonotypes shared by all four sorted-subset donors had higher generation probabilities. Based on pairwise subsampling, the degree of clonotype sharing among donors was expected to be affected by sequencing depth. When a handful of donors were compared, the shared fraction of clonotypes was about 5% for naive CD4, 3.5% for naive CD8, 2% to 2.5% for memory CD4, and around 0.37% for memory CD8. Larger estimated clonotype richness was generally found for naive subsets than for memory subsets.

A note on this clone: Its target antigen remains unknown. It has no much larger one-base neighbor in the sample; base qualities were not kept.

The CDR3 covers 14 residues, taking in both the cysteine and the phenylalanine. The CDR3 DNA has 42 bases and is translated from base 1. As encoded in the germline V gene, CDR1 is MNHEY while CDR2 is SVGAGI. V is reduced by 6 bases and J by 0 bases, leaving a spacing of 12 bases between them. Using the deep immunoSEQ assay, TCR CDR3 regions were amplified from genomic DNA by multiplex PCR. For each cell subset, the extracted genomic DNA was distributed evenly across all wells of several immunoSEQ 96-well plates, and each plate served as one replicate. For sorted subsets, around 0.2 ug of genomic DNA, equivalent to tens of thousands of T cell genomes, went into each replicate PCR. Purified libraries were quantified with a Qubit 3.0 fluorometer, sized on a Bioanalyzer 2100, and re-quantified with the KAPA Library Quantification kit. Every immunoSEQ 96-well plate was sequenced on a dedicated single-read 150-cycle Illumina NextSeq 550 flow cell. As for the original processing: Because the immunoSEQ output included only junctional sequences and no quality scores, the filtering could not be the same as the filtering used for full-length reads. To assign V/J genes and CDR3, sequences were annotated against IMGT germline references using PyIR, a Python wrapper for IgBLAST v1.9. Reads were removed for weak V/J assignments (E-value above 1e-6), missing CDR3, stop codons, out-of-frame junctions, or ambiguous translated residues. V3J clonotypes were defined by identical inferred V gene, J gene, and CDR3 amino acid sequence. Percentage overlap between repertoires was calculated by dividing the number of shared unique clonotypes by the size of the smaller repertoire. Repertoire richness was assessed with RTK rarefaction, the Chao1 estimator, and Recon v2.1 estimates of unobserved clonotypes. Generation probabilities for all TCRbeta clonotypes obtained by the gDNA method from a handful of donors were computed using OLGA. Entries here come from immuneACCESS through TCRdb and include only in-frame sequences with V and J called. Some clones fail to appear in such tables; in the studies checked, an unresolved V gene covers under half of the shortfall, and the cause of the remainder is unknown. That table is the source of V, J and clone size, and D and trimming were worked out from the DNA. Within this sample are about 1 million clones, with about 76% of them counted one time only. The ten top clones hold 1.4% of the sample.

Donors were healthy HIV-negative adults with no recently reported acute infections or vaccinations. All donors were Caucasian adults living in Nashville, Tennessee, USA. CD4+ T cells were enriched by magnetic negative selection; naive cells were then positively selected on CD45RA, and the negative fraction formed the memory subset. Blood was collected by leukapheresis, and PBMCs were isolated by Ficoll-Histopaque density gradient centrifugation and then cryopreserved in liquid nitrogen vapor phase. Analytical flow cytometry was used to check the purity and quantity of every magnetically sorted T cell population. Genomic DNA was isolated from every sorted fraction and measured by UV absorbance on a Nanodrop 2000c.

The sample was memory CD4+ T cells sorted from blood. The meaning of the sample's cell subset or site label: CD45RA-negative fraction. This sequence was found in a man younger than 35 in good health. The chain uses TRBV6-5 and TRBJ2-7, with an unclear D gene assignment. The DNA reads as follows: TGTGCCAGCAGAGTCCAATTGGGCTCCTACGAGCAGTACTTC. It codes for CASRVQLGSYEQYF.